The 2 T cell receptor beta chains reported below all come from one sample, sequenced in a study of T-cell reconstitution after alpha-beta-depleted transplantation in children (dated by TCRdb to the mid-2010s). The library was produced with PCR. The instrument given in TCRdb is Illumina HiSeq 2500. TCR library preparation used molecular barcoding, with unique molecular identifiers applied to normalize quantification of the TCRbeta repertoire. In TCRdb, the public reads were trimmed at Q25 with fastp and aligned with MiXCR, with productive beta chains retained. Here each entry gathers all rows of one CDR3 protein and keeps the most common genes and DNA. Present in this sample are about 500,000 distinct CDR3 sequences, over 9.5% of which were seen just once. 14% of the sample is taken by the ten largest. What the treatment or condition label conveys for this sample: allogeneic hematopoietic cell transplantation with graft depleted of TCRalphabeta T cells and CD19 B cells.

The sample was PBMCs, mostly from graft donor cells, taken 180 days after TCRalphabeta/CD19-depleted stem cell transplant. The source of these receptors is a female patient aged 2-10 years who had a stem cell transplant for aplastic anemia, so the T cells may come from the graft donor.

J is TRBJ1-1 and V is TRBV27, with D perhaps matching TRBD1 (5 bases). Per germline, CDR1 MNHEY and CDR2 SMNVEV (reference sequence). The CDR3 has 15 amino acids. V lost 1 base, J lost 0 bases, and 9 bases lay in between. This CDR3 reads CASSLLGTVNTEAFF. For the CDR3, the DNA is TGTGCCAGCAGTTTATTAGGGACCGTGAACACTGAAGCTTTCTTT.

The gene calls are TRBV3-1 and TRBJ2-5, with 9 bases identical to TRBD2. V lost 4 bases and J lost 5; bases outside the gene matches: 11. Germline CDR1 reads LGHDT; CDR2 reads YNNKEL (reference sequence). This CDR3 region has 16 residues. This CDR3 reads CASSLRAVAGEETQYF. The CDR3 DNA sequence: TGTGCCAGCAGCCTCCGCGCGGTAGCGGGAGAGGAGACCCAGTACTTC.